This TCR beta chain derives from a study of cytomegalovirus exposure and HLA in healthy donors. Study as a whole: Roughly 80 million unique TCRs from HLA-typed donors were held in an early data release. General study results and limits: Some V segments, TRBV6-2 and TRBV6-3 among them, were indistinguishable and were therefore excluded. A prior analysis recorded that most TCR beta V segments were productive about 87% or about 30% of the time.

Primers included in the PCR were 60 Vbeta and 13 Jbeta primers. Produced via immunoSEQ multiplex PCR; TCRdb's table is partial and in-frame only. The sample carries fewer than 100,000 clones, about 80% recorded once. Turning to this clone: The antigen remains unidentified.

V shed 3 bases and J shed 0 bases, with 15 bases lying between them. The CDR3 consists of 16 residues. Germline V lookup: CDR1 SGHRS, CDR2 YFSETQ. Sequencing was performed on PBMCs. The chain is built from TRBV5-1 and TRBJ1-2; D is possibly TRBD1 (5 bases). The origin of this receptor is a man between 35 and 55 years old in good health and CMV-seronegative. The CDR3 sequence: CASSSLRGGTNYGYTF. The CDR3 region has the DNA TGCGCCAGCAGCTCCCTTCGGGGGGGGACTAACTATGGCTACACCTTC. Based on the CDR3 plus reference TRBV5-1 and TRBJ1-2, the full variable domain is KAGVTQTPRYLIKTRGQQVTLSCSPISGHRSVSWYQQTPGQGLQFLFEYFSETQRNKGNFPGRFSGRQFSNSRSEMNVSTLELGDSALYLCASSSLRGGTNYGYTFGSGTRLTVV.